The sequence of this TCR beta chain was determined in a study of CD8 T cells in Susac syndrome. Study as a whole: Treatment at blood withdrawal was none, corticosteroids, or intravenous immunoglobulin alone in Susac syndrome patients.

CDR3 length: 14 residues. Germline lookup yields CDR1 SGHAT and CDR2 FQNNGV. Trimming took off 1 base at V and 5 bases at J, with 12 bases between the two ends. Reverse transcription of roughly 0.5 to 1 ug RNA was carried out with random hexamers. The TCR beta CDR3 was amplified by immunoSEQ multiplex PCR across 54 Vbeta, 13 Jbeta. TCRdb used MiXCR to reprocess the immunoSEQ multiplex PCR reads, holding one entry per CDR3 protein. Of approximately 190,000 distinct CDR3 sequences detected, approximately 95% appear once; the ten largest clones hold 0.098%. The authors carried out high-throughput sequencing of TCR beta. They applied it to CD8+ and CD4+ T cells obtained from blood.

The chain recombines TRBV11-2 with TRBJ2-7; D not certain. This clonotype was sampled from a human donor with Susac syndrome. The sequenced material came from CD4+ T cells from PBMCs. CDR3 amino acids: CASSLGFIADEQYF. DNA for the CDR3: TGTGCCAGCAGCTTAGGATTTATAGCTGACGAGCAGTACTTC.